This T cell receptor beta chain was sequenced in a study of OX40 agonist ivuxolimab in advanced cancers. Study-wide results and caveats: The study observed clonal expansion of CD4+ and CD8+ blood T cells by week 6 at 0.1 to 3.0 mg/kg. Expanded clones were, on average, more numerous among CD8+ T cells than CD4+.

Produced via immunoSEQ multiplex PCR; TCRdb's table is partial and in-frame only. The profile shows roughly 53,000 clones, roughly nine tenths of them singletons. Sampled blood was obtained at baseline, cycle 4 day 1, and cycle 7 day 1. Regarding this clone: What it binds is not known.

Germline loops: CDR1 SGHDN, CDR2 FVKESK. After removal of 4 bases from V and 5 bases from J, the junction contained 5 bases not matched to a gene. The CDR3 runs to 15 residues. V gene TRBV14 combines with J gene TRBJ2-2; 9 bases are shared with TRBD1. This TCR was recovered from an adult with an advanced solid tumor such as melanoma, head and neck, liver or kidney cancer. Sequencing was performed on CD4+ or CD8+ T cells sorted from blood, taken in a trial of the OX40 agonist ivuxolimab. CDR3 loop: CASSPGTGQTGELFF. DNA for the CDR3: TGTGCCAGCAGCCCCGGGACAGGGCAAACCGGGGAGCTGTTTTTT. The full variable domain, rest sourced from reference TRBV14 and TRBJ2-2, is EAGVTQFPSHSVIEKGQTVTLRCDPISGHDNLYWYRRVMGKEIKFLLHFVKESKQDESGMPNNRFLAERTGGTYSTLKVQPAELEDSGVYFCASSPGTGQTGELFFGEGSRLTVL.